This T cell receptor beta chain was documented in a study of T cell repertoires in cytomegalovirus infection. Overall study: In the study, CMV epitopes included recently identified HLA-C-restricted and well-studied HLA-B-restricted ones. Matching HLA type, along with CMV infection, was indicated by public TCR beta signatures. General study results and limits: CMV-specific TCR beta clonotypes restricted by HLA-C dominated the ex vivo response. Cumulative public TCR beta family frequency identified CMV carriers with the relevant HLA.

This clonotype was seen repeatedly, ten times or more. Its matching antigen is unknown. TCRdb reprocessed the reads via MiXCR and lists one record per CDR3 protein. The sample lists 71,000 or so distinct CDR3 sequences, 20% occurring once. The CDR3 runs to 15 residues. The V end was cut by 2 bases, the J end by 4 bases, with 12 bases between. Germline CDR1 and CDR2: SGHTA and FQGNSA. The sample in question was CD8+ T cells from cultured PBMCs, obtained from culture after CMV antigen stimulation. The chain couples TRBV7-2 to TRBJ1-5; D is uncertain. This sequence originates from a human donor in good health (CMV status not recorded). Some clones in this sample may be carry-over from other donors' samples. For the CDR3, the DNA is TGTGCCAGCAGCTTAAATCGAAGATTAAATCAGCCCCAGCATTTT. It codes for CASSLNRRLNQPQHF. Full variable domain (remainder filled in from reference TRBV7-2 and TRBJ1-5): GAGVSQSPSNKVTEKGKDVELRCDPISGHTALYWYRQSLGQGLEFLIYFQGNSAPDKSGLPSDRFSAERTGGSVSTLTIQRTQQEDSAVYLCASSLNRRLNQPQHFGDGTRLSIL.